Sequencing of this TCR beta chain was carried out in a study of spatial heterogeneity in lung cancer. V lost 4 bases and J lost 8; bases outside the gene matches: 7. Germline V gives CDR1 KGHDR, CDR2 SFDVKD. This CDR3 region has 15 residues. TCRdb re-called the 5' RACE reads through MiXCR, storing one row per CDR3 protein. The sample has approximately 52,000 distinct CDR3 sequences; about 5.8% are singletons. Ten or more counts support this clonotype. As for time point: sample taken at primary tumor resection. Whole RNA was taken from tumor, nontumor lung or frozen PBMC; it was then sequenced unsorted.

The source material was PBMCs, sampled at surgery. This receptor was identified in a male donor with early-stage non-small cell lung cancer. This rearrangement joins TRBV24-1 to TRBJ1-4, with 9 bases matching TRBD1. CDR3 protein: CATSDTTGGDEKLFF. CDR3 nucleotide sequence: TGTGCCACCAGTGACACCACAGGGGGCGACGAAAAACTGTTTTTT.